This record covers a single T cell receptor (beta chain). Its antigen is unidentified. The data were taken from a study of immune cell composition in non-small cell lung cancer. TCRdb's copy holds only in-frame clones and misses some; the assay was immunoSEQ multiplex PCR. The table has 6,600 or so clones, over 65% seen once; the top ten hold over 7.5%. Study-level results: Tumour-associated clones >0.5% occurred in around 35% of adenocarcinomas, less than 80% of squamous.

Normal lung sampling was at least 3 cm from the tumour, as distant as possible. Germline V lookup: CDR1 SGHTA, CDR2 FQGNSA. This CDR3 is 14 amino acids long. Trimming pared 1 base from V and 8 bases from J, leaving 11 bases between. This chain links TRBV7-2 with TRBJ1-4; possibly TRBD1 for D (6 bases). The material sequenced was non-adjacent lung tissue. The sequence derives from a human donor with non-small cell lung cancer. CDR3 bases: TGTGCCAGCAGCTTAGGGGGACAACGGGAAAAACTGTTTTTT. Translated: CASSLGGQREKLFF.